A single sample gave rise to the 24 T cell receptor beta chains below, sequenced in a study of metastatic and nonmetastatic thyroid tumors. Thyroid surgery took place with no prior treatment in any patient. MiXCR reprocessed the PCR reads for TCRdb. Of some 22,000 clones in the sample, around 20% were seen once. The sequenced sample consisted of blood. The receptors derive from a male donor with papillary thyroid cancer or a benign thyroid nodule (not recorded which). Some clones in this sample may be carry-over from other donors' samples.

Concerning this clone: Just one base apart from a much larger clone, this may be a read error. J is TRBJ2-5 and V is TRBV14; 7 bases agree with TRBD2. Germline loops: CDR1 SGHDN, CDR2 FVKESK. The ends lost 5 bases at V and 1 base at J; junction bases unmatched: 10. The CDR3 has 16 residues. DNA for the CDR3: TGTGCCAGCAGCACCCTTCGGAGCGGGGTCCAAGAGACCCAGTACTTC. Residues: CASSTLRSGVQETQYF.

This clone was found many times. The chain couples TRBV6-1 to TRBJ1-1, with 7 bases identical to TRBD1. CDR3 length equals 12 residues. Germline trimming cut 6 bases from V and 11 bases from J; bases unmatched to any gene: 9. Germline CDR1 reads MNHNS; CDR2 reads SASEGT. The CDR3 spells CASRRTTGKAFF. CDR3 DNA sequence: TGTGCCAGCAGACGAACGACAGGGAAGGCTTTCTTT.

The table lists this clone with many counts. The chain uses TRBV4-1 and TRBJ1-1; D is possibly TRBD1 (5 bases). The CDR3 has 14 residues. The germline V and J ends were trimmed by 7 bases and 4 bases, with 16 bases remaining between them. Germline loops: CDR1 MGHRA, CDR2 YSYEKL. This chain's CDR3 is CASKRAGEATEAFF. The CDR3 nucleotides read TGCGCCAGCAAAAGGGCGGGGGAGGCCACTGAAGCTTTCTTT.

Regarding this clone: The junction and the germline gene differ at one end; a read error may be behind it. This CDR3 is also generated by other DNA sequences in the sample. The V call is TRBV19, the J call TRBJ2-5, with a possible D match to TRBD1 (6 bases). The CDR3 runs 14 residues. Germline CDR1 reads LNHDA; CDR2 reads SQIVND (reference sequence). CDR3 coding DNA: TGTGCCAGTAGCATGTACAGGGCTGAGAAGACTCAGTACTTC. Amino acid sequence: CASSMYRAEKTQYF.

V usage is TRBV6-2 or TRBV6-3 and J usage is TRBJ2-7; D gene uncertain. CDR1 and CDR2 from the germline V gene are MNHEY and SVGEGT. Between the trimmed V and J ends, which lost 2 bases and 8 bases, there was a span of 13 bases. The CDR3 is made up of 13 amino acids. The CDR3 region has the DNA TGTGCCAGCAGTTACAGGGCAGTAAGACAGCAGTACTTC. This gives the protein CASSYRAVRQQYF.

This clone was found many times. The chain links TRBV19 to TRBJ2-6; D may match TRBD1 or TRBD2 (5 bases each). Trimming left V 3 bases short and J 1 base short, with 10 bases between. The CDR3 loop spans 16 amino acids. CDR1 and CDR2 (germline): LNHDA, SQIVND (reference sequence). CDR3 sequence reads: CASSMDEGSGANVLTF. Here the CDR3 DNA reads TGTGCCAGTAGTATGGATGAGGGGTCTGGGGCCAACGTCCTGACTTTC.

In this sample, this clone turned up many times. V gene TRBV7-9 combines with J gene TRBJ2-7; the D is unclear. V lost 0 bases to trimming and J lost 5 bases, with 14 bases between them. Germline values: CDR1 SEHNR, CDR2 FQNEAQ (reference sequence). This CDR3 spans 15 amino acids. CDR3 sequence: CASSLALAMVDEQYF. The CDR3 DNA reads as TGTGCCAGCAGCTTAGCACTGGCTATGGTCGACGAGCAGTACTTC.

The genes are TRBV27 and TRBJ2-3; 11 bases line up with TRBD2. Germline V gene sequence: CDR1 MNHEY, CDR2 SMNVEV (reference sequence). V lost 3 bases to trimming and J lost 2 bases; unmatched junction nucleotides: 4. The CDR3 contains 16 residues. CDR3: CASSFPTSGATDTQYF. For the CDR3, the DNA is TGTGCCAGCAGTTTCCCGACTAGCGGGGCCACAGATACGCAGTATTTT.

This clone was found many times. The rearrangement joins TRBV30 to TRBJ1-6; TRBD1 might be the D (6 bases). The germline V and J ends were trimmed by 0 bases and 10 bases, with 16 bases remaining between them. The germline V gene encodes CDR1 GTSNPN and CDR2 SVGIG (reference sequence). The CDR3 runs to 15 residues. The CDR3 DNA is TGTGCCTGGAGTGTAGGGATAGGACAGAGCTCACCCCTCCACTTT. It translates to CAWSVGIGQSSPLHF.

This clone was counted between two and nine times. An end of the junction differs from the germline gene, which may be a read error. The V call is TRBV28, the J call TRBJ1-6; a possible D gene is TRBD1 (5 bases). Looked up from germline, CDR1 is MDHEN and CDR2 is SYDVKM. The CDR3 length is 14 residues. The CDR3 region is CASSLVVGLSALHF. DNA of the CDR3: TGTGCCAGCAGTTTGGTGGTGGGGCTTTCAGCCCTCCACTTT.

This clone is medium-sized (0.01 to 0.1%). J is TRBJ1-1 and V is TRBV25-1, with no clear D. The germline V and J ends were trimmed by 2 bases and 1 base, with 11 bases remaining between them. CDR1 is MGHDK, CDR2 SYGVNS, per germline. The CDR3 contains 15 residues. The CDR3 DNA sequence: TGTGCCAGCAGTGAACTGGGTTCTCGGAACACTGAAGCTTTCTTT. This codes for CASSELGSRNTEAFF.

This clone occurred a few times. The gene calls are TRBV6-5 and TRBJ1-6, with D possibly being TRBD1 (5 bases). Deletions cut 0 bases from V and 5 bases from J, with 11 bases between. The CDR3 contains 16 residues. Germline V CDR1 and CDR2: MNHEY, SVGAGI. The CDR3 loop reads CASSYSSTVNNSPLHF. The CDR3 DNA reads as TGTGCCAGCAGTTACTCGTCGACAGTTAATAATTCACCCCTCCACTTT.

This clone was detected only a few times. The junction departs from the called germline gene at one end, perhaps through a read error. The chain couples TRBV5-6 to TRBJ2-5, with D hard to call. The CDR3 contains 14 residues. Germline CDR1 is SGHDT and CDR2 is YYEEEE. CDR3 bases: TGTGCCAGCAGCTTGGATGGATCCCAAGGGACCCAGTACTTC. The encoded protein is CASSLDGSQGTQYF.

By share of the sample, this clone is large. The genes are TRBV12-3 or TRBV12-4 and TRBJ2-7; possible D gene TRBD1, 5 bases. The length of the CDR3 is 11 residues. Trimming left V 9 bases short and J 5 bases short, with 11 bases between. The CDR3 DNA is TGTGCCAGAGGCAGGGCCCACGAGCAGTACTTC. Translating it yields CARGRAHEQYF.

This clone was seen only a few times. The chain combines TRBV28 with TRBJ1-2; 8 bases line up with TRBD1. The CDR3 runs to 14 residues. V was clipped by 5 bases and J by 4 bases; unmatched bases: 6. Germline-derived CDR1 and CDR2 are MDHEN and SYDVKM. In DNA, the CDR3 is TGTGCCAGCAGTCAAACACAGGGGGGCTATGGCTACACCTTC. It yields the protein CASSQTQGGYGYTF.

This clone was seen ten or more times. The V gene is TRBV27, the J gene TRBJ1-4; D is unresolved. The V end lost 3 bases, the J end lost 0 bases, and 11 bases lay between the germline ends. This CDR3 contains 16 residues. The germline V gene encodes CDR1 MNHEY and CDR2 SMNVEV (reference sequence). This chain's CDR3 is CASSFGTRATNEKLFF. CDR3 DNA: TGTGCCAGCAGTTTCGGAACGCGAGCAACTAATGAAAAACTGTTTTTT.

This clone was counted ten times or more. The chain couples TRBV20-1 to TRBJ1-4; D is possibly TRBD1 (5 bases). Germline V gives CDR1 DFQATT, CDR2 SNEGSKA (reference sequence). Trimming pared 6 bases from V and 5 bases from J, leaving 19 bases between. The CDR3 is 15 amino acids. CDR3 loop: CSASPAGTENEKLFF. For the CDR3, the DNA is TGCAGTGCAAGCCCTGCCGGGACCGAGAATGAAAAACTGTTTTTT.

The CDR3 reads CASNPSARYGYTF. CDR3 nucleotide sequence: TGTGCCAGCAACCCCTCGGCACGGTATGGCTACACCTTC. The rearrangement links TRBV6-1 to TRBJ1-2; unclear D gene. This CDR3 spans 13 amino acids. Germline V lookup: CDR1 MNHNS, CDR2 SASEGT. V was cut by 7 bases and J by 5 bases, with 14 bases left in between.

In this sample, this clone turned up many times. The CDR3 nucleotides read TGTGCCAGCAGCGCAGCCGGGAGCACAGATACGCAGTATTTT. Translating gives CASSAAGSTDTQYF. The V and J genes are TRBV9 and TRBJ2-3, with no clear D. The CDR3 totals 14 residues. Trimming cost V 3 bases and J 0 bases, with 8 bases left between them. From germline, CDR1 is SGDLS and CDR2 YYNGEE.

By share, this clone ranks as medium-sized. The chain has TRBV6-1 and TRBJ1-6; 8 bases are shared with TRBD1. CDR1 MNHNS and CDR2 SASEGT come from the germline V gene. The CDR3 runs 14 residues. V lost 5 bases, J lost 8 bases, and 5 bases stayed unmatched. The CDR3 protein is CASSRPGQDSPLHF. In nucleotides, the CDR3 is TGTGCCAGCAGTCGTCCGGGACAGGATTCACCCCTCCACTTT.

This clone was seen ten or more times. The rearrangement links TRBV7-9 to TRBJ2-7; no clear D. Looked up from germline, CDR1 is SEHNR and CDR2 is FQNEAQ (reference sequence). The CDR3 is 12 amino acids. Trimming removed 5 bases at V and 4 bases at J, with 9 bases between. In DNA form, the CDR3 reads TGTGCCAGCAGCCGGTCAGGATACGAGCAGTACTTC. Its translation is CASSRSGYEQYF.

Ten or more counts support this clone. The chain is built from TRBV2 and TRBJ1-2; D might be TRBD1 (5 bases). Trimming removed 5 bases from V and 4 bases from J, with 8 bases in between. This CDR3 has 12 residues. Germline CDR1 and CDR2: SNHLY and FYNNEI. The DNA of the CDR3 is TGTGCCAGCAGTCGACAGCTCTATGGCTACACCTTC. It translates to CASSRQLYGYTF.

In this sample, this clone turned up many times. Written as DNA, the CDR3 is TGCGCCAGCAGCTTGGTGGGACAAAGCACAGATACGCAGTATTTT. Translation: CASSLVGQSTDTQYF. V and J are TRBV5-1 and TRBJ2-3; tentative D call: TRBD1 (6 bases). The CDR3 covers 15 residues. The V gene's germline CDR1 is SGHRS and CDR2 YFSETQ. With 0 bases removed from V and 0 bases from J, the gap between germline ends came to 8 bases.

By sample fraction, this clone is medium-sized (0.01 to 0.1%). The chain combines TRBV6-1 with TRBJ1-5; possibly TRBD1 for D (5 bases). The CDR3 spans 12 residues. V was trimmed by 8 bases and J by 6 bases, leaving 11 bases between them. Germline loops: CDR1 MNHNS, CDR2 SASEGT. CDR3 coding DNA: TGTGCCAGCGGGGGTTTCGGTCAGCCCCAGCATTTT. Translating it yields CASGGFGQPQHF.